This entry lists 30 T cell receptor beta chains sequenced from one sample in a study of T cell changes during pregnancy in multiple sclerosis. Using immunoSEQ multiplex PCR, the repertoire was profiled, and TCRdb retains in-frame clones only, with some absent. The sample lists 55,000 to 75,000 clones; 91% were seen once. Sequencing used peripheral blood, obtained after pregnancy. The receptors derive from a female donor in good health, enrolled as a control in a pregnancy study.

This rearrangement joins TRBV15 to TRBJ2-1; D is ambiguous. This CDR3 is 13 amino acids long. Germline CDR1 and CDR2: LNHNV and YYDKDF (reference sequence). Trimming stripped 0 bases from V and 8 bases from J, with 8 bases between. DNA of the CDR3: TGTGCCACCAGCAGAGATCTAAGCGATGAGCAGTTCTTC. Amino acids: CATSRDLSDEQFF.

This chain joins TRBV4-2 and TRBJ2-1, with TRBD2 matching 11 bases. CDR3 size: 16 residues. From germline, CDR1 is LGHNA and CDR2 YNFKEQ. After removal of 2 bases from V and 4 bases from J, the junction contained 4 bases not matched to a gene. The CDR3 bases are TGTGCCAGCAGCCAAAGACTAGCGGGAACGTACAATGAGCAGTTCTTC. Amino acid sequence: CASSQRLAGTYNEQFF.

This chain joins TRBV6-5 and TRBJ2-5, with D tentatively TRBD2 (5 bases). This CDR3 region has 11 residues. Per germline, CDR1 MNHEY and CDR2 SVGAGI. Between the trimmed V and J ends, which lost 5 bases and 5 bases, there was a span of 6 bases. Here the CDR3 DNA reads TGTGCCAGCAGTACGGGGGAGACCCAGTACTTC. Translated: CASSTGETQYF.

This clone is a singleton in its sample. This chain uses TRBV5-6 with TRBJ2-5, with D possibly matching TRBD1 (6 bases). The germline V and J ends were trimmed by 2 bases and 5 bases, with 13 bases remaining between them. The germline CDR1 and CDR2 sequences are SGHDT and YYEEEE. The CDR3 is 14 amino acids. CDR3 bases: TGTGCCAGCAGCTTACCTACAGGGACGGAGACCCAGTACTTC. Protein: CASSLPTGTETQYF.

CDR3 in DNA: TGTGCCAGCAGCCCATGGACAGGGGACCTCTCTGGAAACACCATATATTTT. This gives the protein CASSPWTGDLSGNTIYF. The genes are TRBV7-9 and TRBJ1-3; TRBD1 agrees at 9 bases. Per germline, CDR1 SEHNR and CDR2 FQNEAQ (reference sequence). The V gene end was trimmed by 5 bases and the J gene end by 0 bases; junction bases not matched to a gene: 8. This CDR3 has 17 residues.

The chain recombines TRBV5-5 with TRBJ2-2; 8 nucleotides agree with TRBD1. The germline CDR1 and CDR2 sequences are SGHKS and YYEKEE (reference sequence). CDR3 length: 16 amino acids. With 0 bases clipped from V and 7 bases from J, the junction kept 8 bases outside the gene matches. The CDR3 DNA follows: TGTGCCAGCAGCTTGGCCACGGACAGGGTGAGCGGGGAGCTGTTTTTT. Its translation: CASSLATDRVSGELFF.

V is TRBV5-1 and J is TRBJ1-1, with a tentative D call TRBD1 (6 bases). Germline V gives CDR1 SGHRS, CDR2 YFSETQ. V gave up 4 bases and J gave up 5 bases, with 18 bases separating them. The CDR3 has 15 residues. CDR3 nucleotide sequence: TGCGCCAGCAGCCAAACTCAGGGGCTAGATACTGAAGCTTTCTTT. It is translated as CASSQTQGLDTEAFF.

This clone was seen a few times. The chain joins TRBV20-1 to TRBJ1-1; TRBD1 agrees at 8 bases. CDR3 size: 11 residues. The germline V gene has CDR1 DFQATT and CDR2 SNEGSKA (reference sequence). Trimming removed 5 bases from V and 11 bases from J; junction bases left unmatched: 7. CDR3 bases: TGCAGTGCTGCCAGGGGGCCGGCCGCTTTCTTT. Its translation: CSAARGPAAFF.

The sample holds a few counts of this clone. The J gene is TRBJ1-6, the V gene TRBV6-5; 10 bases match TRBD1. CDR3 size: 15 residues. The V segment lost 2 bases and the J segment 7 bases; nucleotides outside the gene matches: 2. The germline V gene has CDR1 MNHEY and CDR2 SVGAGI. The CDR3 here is CASSYGTGVNSPLHF. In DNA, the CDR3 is TGTGCCAGCAGTTACGGGACAGGGGTGAATTCACCCCTCCACTTT.

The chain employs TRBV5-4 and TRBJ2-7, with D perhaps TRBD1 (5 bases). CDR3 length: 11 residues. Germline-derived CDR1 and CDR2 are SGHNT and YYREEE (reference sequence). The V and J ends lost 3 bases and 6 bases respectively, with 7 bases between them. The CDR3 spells CASSYRSEQYF. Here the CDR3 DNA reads TGTGCCAGCAGCTACAGGAGCGAGCAGTACTTC.

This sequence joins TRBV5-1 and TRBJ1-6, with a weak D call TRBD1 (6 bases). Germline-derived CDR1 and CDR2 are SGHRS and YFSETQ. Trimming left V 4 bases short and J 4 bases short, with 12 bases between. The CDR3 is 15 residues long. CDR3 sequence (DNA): TGCGCCAGCAGCGTCCAACAGGGATATAATTCACCCCTCCACTTT. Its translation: CASSVQQGYNSPLHF.

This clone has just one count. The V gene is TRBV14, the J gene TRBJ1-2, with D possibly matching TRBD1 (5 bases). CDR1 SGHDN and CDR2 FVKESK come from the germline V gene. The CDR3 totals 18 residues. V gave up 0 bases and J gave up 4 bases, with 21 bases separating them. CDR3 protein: CASSQDAQGGEYGYGYTF. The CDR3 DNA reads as TGTGCCAGCAGCCAAGATGCTCAGGGAGGGGAGTATGGCTATGGCTACACCTTC.

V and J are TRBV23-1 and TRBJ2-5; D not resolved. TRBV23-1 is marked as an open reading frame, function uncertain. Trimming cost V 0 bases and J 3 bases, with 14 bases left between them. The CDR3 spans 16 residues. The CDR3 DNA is TGCGCCAGCAGTCAATCCATGTTGGGCCCTGAAGAGACCCAGTACTTC. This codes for CASSQSMLGPEETQYF.

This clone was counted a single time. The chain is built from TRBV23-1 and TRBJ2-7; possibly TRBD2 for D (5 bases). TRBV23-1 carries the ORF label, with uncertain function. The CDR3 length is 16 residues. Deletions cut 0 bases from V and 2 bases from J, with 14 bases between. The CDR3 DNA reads TGCGCCAGCAGTCAATCGTGGAGCGGAGCACCCTACGAGCAGTACTTC. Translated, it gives CASSQSWSGAPYEQYF.

CDR3 nucleotide sequence: TGTGCCAGTATGGACAGGGGGTATGGTCAGCCCCAGCATTTT. It is translated as CASMDRGYGQPQHF. This rearrangement joins TRBV19 to TRBJ1-5; 10 bases are shared with TRBD1. The CDR3 is 14 residues long. Germline trimming cut 7 bases from V and 6 bases from J; bases unmatched to any gene: 6. The germline gives CDR1 LNHDA, CDR2 SQIVND (reference sequence).

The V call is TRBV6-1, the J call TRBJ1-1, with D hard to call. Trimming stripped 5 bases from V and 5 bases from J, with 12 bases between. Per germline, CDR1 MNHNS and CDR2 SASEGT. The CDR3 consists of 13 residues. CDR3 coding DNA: TGTGCCAGCAGTCCTACGCGGCAGACTGAAGCTTTCTTT. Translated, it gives CASSPTRQTEAFF.

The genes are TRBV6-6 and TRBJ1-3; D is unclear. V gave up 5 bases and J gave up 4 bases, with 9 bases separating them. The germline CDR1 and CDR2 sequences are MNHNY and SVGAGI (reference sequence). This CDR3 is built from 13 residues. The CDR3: CASSPDTGNTIYF. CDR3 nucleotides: TGTGCCAGCAGTCCCGACACGGGAAACACCATATATTTT.

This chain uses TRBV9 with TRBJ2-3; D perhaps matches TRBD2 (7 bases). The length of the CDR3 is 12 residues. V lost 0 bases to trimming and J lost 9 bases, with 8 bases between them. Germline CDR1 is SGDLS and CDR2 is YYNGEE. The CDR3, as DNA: TGTGCCAGCAGCGTAGGCGGGGGCACGCAGTATTTT. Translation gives CASSVGGGTQYF.

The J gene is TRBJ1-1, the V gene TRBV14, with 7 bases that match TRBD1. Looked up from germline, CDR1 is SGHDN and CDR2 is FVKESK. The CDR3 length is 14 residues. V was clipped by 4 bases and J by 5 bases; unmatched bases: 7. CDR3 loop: CASSPRQGGTEAFF. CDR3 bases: TGTGCCAGCAGCCCAAGACAGGGAGGTACTGAAGCTTTCTTT.

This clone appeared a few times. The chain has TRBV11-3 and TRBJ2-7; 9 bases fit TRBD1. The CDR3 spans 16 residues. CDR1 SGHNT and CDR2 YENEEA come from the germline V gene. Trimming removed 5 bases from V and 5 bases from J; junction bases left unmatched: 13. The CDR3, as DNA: TGTGCCAGCAGCCCTTCCTCCGGGACAGGGCTGGACGAGCAGTACTTC. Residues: CASSPSSGTGLDEQYF.

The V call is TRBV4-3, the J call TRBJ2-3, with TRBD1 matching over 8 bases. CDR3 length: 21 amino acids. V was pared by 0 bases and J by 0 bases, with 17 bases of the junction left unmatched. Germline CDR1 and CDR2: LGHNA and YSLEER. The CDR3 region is CASSQEPPGTGRLTSTDTQYF. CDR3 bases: TGCGCCAGCAGCCAAGAACCCCCCGGGACAGGTAGACTTACTAGCACAGATACGCAGTATTTT.

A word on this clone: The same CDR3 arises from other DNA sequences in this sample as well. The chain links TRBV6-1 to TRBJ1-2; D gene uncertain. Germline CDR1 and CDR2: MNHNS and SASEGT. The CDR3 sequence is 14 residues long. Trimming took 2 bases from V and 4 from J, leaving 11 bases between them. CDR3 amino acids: CASSESAGSYGYTF. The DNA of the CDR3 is TGTGCCAGCAGTGAATCGGCAGGCAGCTATGGCTACACCTTC.

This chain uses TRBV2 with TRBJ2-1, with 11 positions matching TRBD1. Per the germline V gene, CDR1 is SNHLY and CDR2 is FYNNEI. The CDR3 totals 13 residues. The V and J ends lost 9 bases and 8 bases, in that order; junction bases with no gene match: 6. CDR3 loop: CASPGQGVDEQFF. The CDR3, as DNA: TGTGCCAGTCCGGGACAGGGGGTCGATGAGCAGTTCTTC.

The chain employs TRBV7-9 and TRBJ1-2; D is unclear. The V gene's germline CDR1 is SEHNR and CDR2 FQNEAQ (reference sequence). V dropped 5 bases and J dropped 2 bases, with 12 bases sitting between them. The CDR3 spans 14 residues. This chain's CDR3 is CASSATEINYGYTF. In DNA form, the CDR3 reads TGTGCCAGCAGCGCCACAGAAATAAACTATGGCTACACCTTC.

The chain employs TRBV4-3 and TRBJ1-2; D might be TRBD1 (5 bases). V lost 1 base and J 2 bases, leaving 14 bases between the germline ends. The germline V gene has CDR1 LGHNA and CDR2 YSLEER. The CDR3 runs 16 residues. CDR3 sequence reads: CASSQGAGGSNYGYTF. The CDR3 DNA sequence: TGCGCCAGCAGCCAAGGCGCCGGGGGATCCAACTATGGCTACACCTTC.

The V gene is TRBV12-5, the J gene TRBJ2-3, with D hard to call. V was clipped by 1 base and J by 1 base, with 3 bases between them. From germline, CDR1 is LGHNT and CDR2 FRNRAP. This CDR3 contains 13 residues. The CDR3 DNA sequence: TGTGCTAGTGGTTTGGAGCGCACAGATACGCAGTATTTT. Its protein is CASGLERTDTQYF.

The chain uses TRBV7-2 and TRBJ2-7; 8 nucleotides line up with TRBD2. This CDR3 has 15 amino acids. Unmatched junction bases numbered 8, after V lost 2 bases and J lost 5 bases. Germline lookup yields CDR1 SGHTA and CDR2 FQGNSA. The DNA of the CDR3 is TGTGCCAGCAGCTTATCGCGGGGGGCGCAAAACGAGCAGTACTTC. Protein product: CASSLSRGAQNEQYF.

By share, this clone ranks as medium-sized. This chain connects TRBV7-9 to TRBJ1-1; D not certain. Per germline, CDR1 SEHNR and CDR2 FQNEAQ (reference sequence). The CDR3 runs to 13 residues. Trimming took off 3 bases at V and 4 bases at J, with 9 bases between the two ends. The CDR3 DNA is TGTGCCAGCAGCTTTGAGGTGGTCACTGAAGCTTTCTTT. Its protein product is CASSFEVVTEAFF.

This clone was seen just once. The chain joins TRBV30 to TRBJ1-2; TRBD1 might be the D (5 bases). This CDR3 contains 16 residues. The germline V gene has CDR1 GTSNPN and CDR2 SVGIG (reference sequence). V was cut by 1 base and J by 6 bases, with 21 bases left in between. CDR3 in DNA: TGTGCCTGGAGTGGATCCTCTGACAGCTTGGCGCATGGCTACACCTTC. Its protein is CAWSGSSDSLAHGYTF. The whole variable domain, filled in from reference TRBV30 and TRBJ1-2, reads SQTIHQWPATLVQPVGSPLSLECTVEGTSNPNLYWYRQAAGRGLQLLFYSVGIGQISSEVPQNLSASRPQDRQFILSSKKLLLSDSGFYLCAWSGSSDSLAHGYTFGSGTRLTVV.

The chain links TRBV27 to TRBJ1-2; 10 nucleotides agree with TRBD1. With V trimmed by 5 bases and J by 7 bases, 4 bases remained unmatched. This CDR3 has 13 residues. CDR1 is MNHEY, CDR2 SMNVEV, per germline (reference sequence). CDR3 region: CASSTTGGSGYTF. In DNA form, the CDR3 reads TGTGCCAGCAGTACGACAGGGGGCTCTGGCTACACCTTC.